Listed below are T cell receptor beta chains from one sample, sequenced in a study of blood T cell repertoires in COVID-19. The protocol was immunoSEQ multiplex PCR, while the TCRdb copy is restricted to in-frame clones and leaves out a portion. The sample lists over 50,000 clones; approximately 86% were seen once. Material: peripheral blood. Every receptor here comes from a human donor in a cohort sampled during active COVID-19. Both conserved end residues are part of each CDR3. Fields, in order: clone size, J gene, V gene, D gene, CDR3 DNA, CDR3 protein. D genes are given only for firm matches. Not every row has a clone size; where given, it reads once, few, many or a size class.

- | TRBJ2-3 | TRBV28 | TRBD2 | TGTGCCAGCAGGGGGACTAGCGGGAGTGCGCAGTATTTT | CASRGTSGSAQYF
- | TRBJ1-1 | TRBV4-1 | - | TGCGCCAGCAGCCATCCTGAGCAGGCGATGAACACTGAAGCTTTCTTT | CASSHPEQAMNTEAFF
- | TRBJ2-5 | TRBV25-1 | TRBD2 | TGTGCCAGCAGGGGGACTAGTGGAGAGACCCAGTACTTC | CASRGTSGETQYF
- | TRBJ1-2 | TRBV7-9 | TRBD1 | TGTGCCAGTGACCCCGACCCGGGACAGGGCTACACCTTC | CASDPDPGQGYTF
- | TRBJ2-7 | TRBV19 | - | TGTGCCAGTAGTCCCCTAGCGACGTACGAGCAGTACTTC | CASSPLATYEQYF
once | TRBJ1-4 | TRBV18 | TRBD1 | TGTGCCAGCTCACCACCGTCAGGGGGCGAGAAACTGTTTTTT | CASSPPSGGEKLFF
- | TRBJ1-1 | TRBV3-1/TRBV3-2 | - | TGTGCCAGCAGCCGATTGACAGAAGCTTTCTTT | CASSRLTEAFF
- | TRBJ2-3 | TRBV18 | - | TGTGCCAGCTCACCAGGGTACCTAGCGCAAGATACGCAGTATTTT | CASSPGYLAQDTQYF
- | TRBJ2-2 | TRBV18 | - | TGTGCCAGCTCACCTATGCAGGGAACCACCGGGGAGCTGTTTTTT | CASSPMQGTTGELFF
- | TRBJ2-7 | TRBV29-1 | TRBD1 | TGCAGCGTTACGACCGACAGGGTGGGGGAGCAGTACTTC | CSVTTDRVGEQYF
- | TRBJ2-5 | TRBV6-5 | - | TGTGCCAGCAGTTACTCAGGGGCAGAAGAAACCCAGTACTTC | CASSYSGAEETQYF
- | TRBJ2-1 | TRBV27 | TRBD2 | TGTGCCAGCAGTTTCCCGATAACTAGCGGCCTTTACAATGAGCAGTTCTTC | CASSFPITSGLYNEQFF
- | TRBJ2-1 | TRBV27 | TRBD2 | TGTGCCAGCAGTTCCACGTTTCCGGGACTAGGGCAGTTCTTC | CASSSTFPGLGQFF
- | TRBJ1-3 | TRBV18 | - | TGTGCCAGCTCACCACTGGGGACACACTCTGGAAACACCATATATTTT | CASSPLGTHSGNTIYF
- | TRBJ1-2 | TRBV7-8 | - | TGTGCCAGCAGCGACTACAGGGATGGCTACACCTTC | CASSDYRDGYTF
once | TRBJ1-1 | TRBV6-5 | - | TGTGCCAGCAGTAACGAGATGAACACTGAAGCTTTCTTT | CASSNEMNTEAFF
- | TRBJ2-7 | TRBV5-4 | - | TGTGCCAGCAGCTTGGGTACAGCCTTATCCTACGAGCAGTACTTC | CASSLGTALSYEQYF
medium-sized | TRBJ2-7 | TRBV19 | TRBD2 | TGTGCCAGTAAAGGTAGCGGGAGTTTCCACGAGCAGTACTTC | CASKGSGSFHEQYF
- | TRBJ2-3 | TRBV5-5 | - | TGTGCCAGCAGCTTGGGGGGGACTACAGATACGCAGTATTTT | CASSLGGTTDTQYF
few | TRBJ2-7 | TRBV19 | TRBD1 | TGTGCCAGTAGGAGCGGGACAGGGTCTTCCTACGAGCAGTACTTC | CASRSGTGSSYEQYF
- | TRBJ2-7 | TRBV27 | - | TGTGCCAGCAGCCTAGGACTCTCTTACGAGCAGTACTTC | CASSLGLSYEQYF
- | TRBJ1-5 | TRBV19 | TRBD1 | TGTGCCAGTATCAGGACAGGGGATAGCAATCAGCCCCAGCATTTT | CASIRTGDSNQPQHF
- | TRBJ2-3 | TRBV3-1/TRBV3-2 | TRBD2 | TGTGCCAGCAGCCCCCCAGTCAGGACTAGCGGGATGGGTACGCAGTATTTT | CASSPPVRTSGMGTQYF
few | TRBJ1-4 | TRBV6-5 | - | TGTGCCAGCAAAGATTCAGGATGGAATGAAAAACTGTTTTTT | CASKDSGWNEKLFF
- | TRBJ1-2 | TRBV19 | TRBD1 | TGTGCCAGTAGTCCAAGGGGGACAGGGATCTATGGCTACACCTTC | CASSPRGTGIYGYTF
- | TRBJ1-4 | TRBV14 | TRBD1 | TGTGCCAGCAGCCCGACAAGGGGGCCAACTAATGAAAAACTGTTTTTT | CASSPTRGPTNEKLFF
- | TRBJ2-5 | TRBV18 | - | TGTGCCAGCTCACCACGGGAGCTAGCAGAGACCCAGTACTTC | CASSPRELAETQYF
- | TRBJ2-7 | TRBV7-9 | - | TGTGCCAGCAGCTTAGAAGCGAACGAGCAGTACTTC | CASSLEANEQYF
- | TRBJ2-1 | TRBV10-1 | - | TGCGCCAGCAGTGAGTCGCTCGGGGGTTACATTGAGCAGTTCTTC | CASSESLGGYIEQFF
once | TRBJ2-7 | TRBV5-1 | TRBD2 | TGCGCCACGAGTGGGGGGGGTCCCGAGCAGTACTTC | CATSGGGPEQYF
few | TRBJ2-7 | TRBV7-2 | - | TGTGCCAGCAGCCGCCGGGACTCCTCCTACGAGCAGTACTTC | CASSRRDSSYEQYF
- | TRBJ2-7 | TRBV11-3 | TRBD1 | TGTGCCAGCAGCTCCCCCGGGACAGGGAATCGGTACTTC | CASSSPGTGNRYF
- | TRBJ1-5 | TRBV7-8 | - | TGTGCCAGCACCCCGGCGGGGGGCGAGAGACAGCCCCAGCATTTT | CASTPAGGERQPQHF
few | TRBJ2-5 | TRBV11-2 | TRBD2 | TGTGCCAGCAGCCCGGGGCGGACTAGCGGGAGAGAGACCCAGTACTTC | CASSPGRTSGRETQYF
- | TRBJ2-1 | TRBV19 | TRBD2 | TGTGCCAGTATTCGTAGCGGGAGCCGGATGAGCTCCTACAATGAGCAGTTCTTC | CASIRSGSRMSSYNEQFF
- | TRBJ2-2 | TRBV10-2 | TRBD1 | TGCGCCAGAGGACAGGGGGCGGCCGGGGAGCTGTTTTTT | CARGQGAAGELFF
once | TRBJ2-1 | TRBV11-3 | TRBD1 | TGTGCCAGCAGCCCAAGTGGGACAGGGAAATACAATGAGCAGTTCTTC | CASSPSGTGKYNEQFF
- | TRBJ2-3 | TRBV4-1 | - | TGCGCCAGCAGCCAATTCGAGGATACGCAGTATTTT | CASSQFEDTQYF
medium-sized | TRBJ2-2 | TRBV4-2 | TRBD1 | TGTGCCAGTTCTACAGGGGAGAACACCGGGGAGCTGTTTTTT | CASSTGENTGELFF
- | TRBJ1-5 | TRBV30 | TRBD1 | TGTGCCTGGAGTCCCCGGACAGGGAATCAGCCCCAGCATTTT | CAWSPRTGNQPQHF
- | TRBJ1-1 | TRBV28 | TRBD1 | TGTGCCAGCAGGAACCCCGGACAGGGGGGGAAAGCTTTCTTT | CASRNPGQGGKAFF
- | TRBJ2-5 | TRBV7-8 | TRBD2 | TGTGCCAGCAGCCATCTGACTAGCGCGGATCAAGAGACCCAGTACTTC | CASSHLTSADQETQYF
- | TRBJ1-2 | TRBV3-1/TRBV3-2 | - | TGTGCCAGCAGTCAGGGGTATGGCTACACCTTC | CASSQGYGYTF
- | TRBJ1-2 | TRBV4-1 | TRBD1 | TGCGCCAGCAGCTCGTGGGACAGGACTAACTATGGCTACACCTTC | CASSSWDRTNYGYTF
- | TRBJ1-5 | TRBV6-6 | - | TGTGCCAGCAGTTACGTATCCGGCGAGCGGCTTTGGCAGCATTTT | CASSYVSGERLWQHF
- | TRBJ1-1 | TRBV2 | TRBD1 | TGTGCCAGCAGTGACAGGACAGGGGAGGGGAACACTGAAGCTTTCTTT | CASSDRTGEGNTEAFF
- | TRBJ2-1 | TRBV19 | - | TGTGCCAGTAGTATGAGTGGAGGGAGCTCCTACAATGAGCAGTTCTTC | CASSMSGGSSYNEQFF
- | TRBJ2-1 | TRBV28 | - | TGTGCCAGCAGTTTAAGGCGGCTAGTAGACAATGAGCAGTTCTTC | CASSLRRLVDNEQFF
- | TRBJ2-3 | TRBV10-2 | TRBD2 | TGCGCCAGCAGCGCCGGGACTAGCGGGACGGATACGCAGTATTTT | CASSAGTSGTDTQYF
- | TRBJ2-7 | TRBV6-2/TRBV6-3 | TRBD2 | TGTGCCAGCAGTTACAGGACTAGCGGGACGTACGAGCAGTACTTC | CASSYRTSGTYEQYF
- | TRBJ1-1 | TRBV28 | - | TGTGCCAGCAGTCCTACTAATTTGAACACTGAAGCTTTCTTT | CASSPTNLNTEAFF
- | TRBJ2-3 | TRBV5-1 | TRBD2 | TGCGCCAGCAGCCGATCACTAGCGGGAGGGCCGGGGACAGATACGCAGTATTTT | CASSRSLAGGPGTDTQYF
- | TRBJ2-4 | TRBV11-2 | TRBD1 | TGTGCCAGCAGGCTGACAGGGGGCGCGAGGACCAAAAACATTCAGTACTTC | CASRLTGGARTKNIQYF
- | TRBJ1-1 | TRBV4-3 | TRBD1 | TGCGCCAGCAGCCAATCTCCGGGACAGGGGGCAGCTTTCTTT | CASSQSPGQGAAFF
- | TRBJ2-5 | TRBV18 | - | TGTGCCAGCTCCTACGTCGGGGGTAAGGAGACCCAGTACTTC | CASSYVGGKETQYF
- | TRBJ1-2 | TRBV7-9 | - | TGTGCCAGCAGCTTTACGGACTATGGCTACACCTTC | CASSFTDYGYTF